A selection of T cell receptor beta chains follows, all from one sample in a study of CXCR3-negative and CXCR3-positive naive CD8 T cells. TCRdb reworked the 5' RACE reads into one entry per CDR3 protein, no DNA. This sample's table reports 35,000 to 40,000 distinct CDR3 sequences. The specimen was memory CD8+ T cells from blood. The receptor source for this set is a human donor in good health. Some clones in this sample may be carry-over from other donors' samples. The CDR3 runs from the conserved cysteine through the conserved F or W. Clone size appears in some rows only: once, few, many, or a class for an expanded clone.

size	V	J	CDR3
.	TRBV7-3	TRBJ2-1	CASSLTGARLAGDTYNEQFF
.	TRBV6-5	TRBJ2-7	CASSYSAAPYEQYF
.	TRBV7-9	TRBJ2-1	CASSLVLQEQFF
.	TRBV20-1	TRBJ2-1	CSPGGQGYNEQFF
.	TRBV12-3/TRBV12-4	TRBJ2-2	CASSAVGFGGELFF
.	TRBV7-2	TRBJ2-3	CASSLPTGIGYADTQYF
.	TRBV6-5	TRBJ2-2	CASSYSGTSGVNTGELFF
.	TRBV28	TRBJ1-3	CASSFDRTGPTSGNTIYF
medium-sized	TRBV14	TRBJ2-4	CASSQAKGLAKNIQYF
.	TRBV21-1	TRBJ1-5	CASSTLKGGAPGTNQPQHF
.	TRBV28	TRBJ2-4	CASRSPRGLRDIQYF
.	TRBV29-1	TRBJ2-3	CSVESRGPDTQYF
.	TRBV7-6	TRBJ2-2	CASSLEIGELFF
.	TRBV7-2	TRBJ1-2	CASSFNGRPNYGYTF
.	TRBV2	TRBJ1-1	CASTRSMTGGPGTEAFF
.	TRBV14	TRBJ2-3	CASSQERGRTDTQYF
.	TRBV29-1	TRBJ2-1	CSVERLAAYNEQFF
.	TRBV29-1	TRBJ2-7	CSVFQGGIEQYF
.	TRBV28	TRBJ2-3	CASSFDSSADTQYF
.	TRBV12-3/TRBV12-4	TRBJ1-1	CASRTGEVTEAFF
.	TRBV28	TRBJ2-7	CASSPRGKYEQYF
.	TRBV29-1	TRBJ1-3	CSVVTNSGNTIYF
.	TRBV7-9	TRBJ2-1	CASSLVGPVYNEQFF
.	TRBV6-4	TRBJ2-1	CASSDSSGAHNEQFF
.	TRBV6-5	TRBJ2-7	CASTDGNRAEQYF
.	TRBV11-3	TRBJ1-2	CASSPPGQGASYGYTF
.	TRBV4-3	TRBJ2-7	CASSQDRTGLSYEQYF
.	TRBV28	TRBJ2-5	CASSLWGQGALPAQWAQYF
.	TRBV9	TRBJ1-1	CASSVVGLFTEAFF
.	TRBV20-1	TRBJ2-1	CSARGFTSGDYNEQFF
medium-sized	TRBV6-4	TRBJ2-1	CASSDGAGAYNEQFF
.	TRBV29-1	TRBJ2-2	CSVEENPGHRGRPDTGELFF
medium-sized	TRBV6-4	TRBJ2-1	CASSFGGDYNEQFF
.	TRBV15	TRBJ2-6	CATSRGPGANVLTF
.	TRBV29-1	TRBJ2-1	CSATGTDYNEQFF
.	TRBV29-1	TRBJ2-5	CSAHGTGWETQYF
.	TRBV20-1	TRBJ2-7	CSARGEGQGDHEQYF
.	TRBV6-4	TRBJ2-3	CASSDSVGGGGPDTQYF
.	TRBV29-1	TRBJ2-2	CSVVQNTGELFF
.	TRBV20-1	TRBJ2-1	CSASVGPYVSGGPEQFF
.	TRBV30	TRBJ2-7	CAWSWQAYEQYF